Listed below are T cell receptor beta chains from one sample, sequenced in a study of CD8+CD57+ T cells in acquired aplastic anemia. TCRdb redid the calling of the reads with MiXCR, one entry per CDR3 protein. Counted here are approximately 190,000 distinct CDR3 sequences, approximately 48% occurring once; the ten biggest clones make up around 9.7%. Material for sequencing was sorted CD4+, CD8+, or CD8+CD57+ T cells (not recorded which) from PBMCs. Source of these receptors: a human donor with aplastic anemia. Both conserved end residues are part of each CDR3. The D gene is left open where the match is weak. Where a row states a size, it is once, few, many or the class of an expanded clone; other rows omit it.

J	D	size	V	CDR3	DNA
TRBJ1-6	.	.	TRBV6-1	CASSPTRDDNSPLHF	TGTGCCAGCAGCCCAACCCGGGACGATAATTCACCCCTCCACTTT
TRBJ1-3	.	.	TRBV4-2	CASSPPVLVTGPVSGNTIYF	TGTGCCAGCAGCCCCCCCGTTCTGGTAACAGGGCCGGTCTCTGGAAACACCATATATTTT
TRBJ2-7	.	.	TRBV20-1	CSASSGPYEQYF	TGCAGTGCTAGTAGCGGACCTTACGAGCAGTACTTC
TRBJ1-2	TRBD1	.	TRBV10-3	CASHPRGDSYGYTF	TGTGCCTCTCACCCCAGGGGGGATTCCTATGGCTACACCTTC
TRBJ2-1	.	many	TRBV9	CASSLTPRTLSSYNEQFF	TGTGCCAGCAGCCTCACCCCCCGGACGTTGAGCTCCTACAATGAGCAGTTCTTC
TRBJ2-5	TRBD2	.	TRBV20-1	CSATPTSGGQETQHF	TGCAGTGCAACCCCGACTAGCGGGGGCCAAGAGACCCAGCACTTC
TRBJ2-3	.	.	TRBV25-1	CASSDNTDTQYF	TGTGCTAGCAGTGATAACACAGATACGCAGTATTTT
TRBJ2-5	.	once	TRBV2	CASSEAGGDETQYF	TGTGCCAGCAGTGAAGCGGGCGGGGACGAGACCCAGTACTTC
TRBJ2-2	.	few	TRBV25-1	CASSEFKNTGELFF	TGTGCCAGCAGTGAATTCAAGAACACCGGGGAGCTGTTTTTT
TRBJ2-6	.	once	TRBV6-1	CASRRGGSGANVLTF	TGTGCCAGCAGGAGGGGAGGCTCTGGGGCCAACGTCCTGACTTTC
TRBJ2-5	.	.	TRBV20-1	CSAVSAIGTQYF	TGCAGTGCAGTGTCCGCCATTGGGACCCAGTACTTC
TRBJ1-4	TRBD1	.	TRBV12-5	CASTRDRGKSQGKLFF	TGTGCTAGTACTCGCGACAGGGGGAAAAGCCAGGGGAAACTGTTTTTT
TRBJ1-2	TRBD1	many	TRBV20-1	CSADTGANYGYTF	TGCAGTGCTGATACAGGGGCAAACTATGGCTACACCTTC
TRBJ2-3	.	many	TRBV29-1	CSVGPNRRDTQYF	TGCAGCGTTGGTCCAAACCGGAGAGATACGCAGTATTTT
TRBJ1-3	.	many	TRBV7-2	CASSLGSGNTIYF	TGTGCCAGCAGCTTAGGATCTGGAAACACCATATATTTT
TRBJ2-2	.	.	TRBV3-1	CASSRGERQRLSF	TGTGCCAGCAGCCGCGGGGAAAGACAAAGACTGTCTTTT
TRBJ2-2	.	.	TRBV20-1	CSAPPGGHGELFF	TGCAGTGCTCCCCCGGGCGGGCACGGGGAGCTGTTTTTT
TRBJ2-3	.	.	TRBV20-1	CSARELGRDTDTQYF	TGCAGTGCTAGAGAATTGGGGCGCGACACAGATACGCAGTATTTT
TRBJ2-7	TRBD2	many	TRBV7-9	CASSQWTSENTGPEQYF	TGTGCCAGCAGCCAATGGACTAGCGAGAACACAGGCCCCGAGCAGTACTTC
TRBJ2-1	TRBD1	.	TRBV28	CASSFWTGVGEQFF	TGTGCCAGCAGTTTTTGGACAGGGGTTGGTGAGCAGTTCTTC
TRBJ1-4	.	.	TRBV12-3/TRBV12-4	CASSRTGDAFEKLFF	TGTGCCAGCAGCAGGACCGGGGACGCCTTTGAAAAACTGTTTTTT
TRBJ2-7	.	many	TRBV27	CASSLLGGRASEQYF	TGTGCCAGCAGTTTATTGGGTGGGCGGGCATCCGAGCAGTACTTC
TRBJ2-1	.	many	TRBV7-2	CASSFAAISYNEQFF	TGTGCCAGCAGCTTTGCGGCTATCAGTTACAATGAGCAGTTCTTC
TRBJ2-7	.	.	TRBV5-4	CASRIKGTYEQYF	TGTGCCAGCAGAATTAAGGGAACCTACGAGCAGTACTTC
TRBJ2-1	TRBD2	many	TRBV5-1	CASSYSGVSSYNEQFF	TGCGCCAGCAGCTATAGCGGGGTAAGCTCCTACAATGAGCAGTTCTTC
TRBJ2-1	TRBD2	.	TRBV15	CATSRDPGGPLEQFF	TGTGCCACCAGCAGAGATCCGGGGGGGCCCCTTGAGCAGTTCTTC
TRBJ1-1	.	.	TRBV20-1	CSAREATGGMNTEAFF	TGCAGTGCTAGGGAGGCCACTGGGGGTATGAACACTGAAGCTTTCTTT
TRBJ1-2	TRBD1	many	TRBV20-1	CSASLGQGSYGYTF	TGCAGTGCTAGTCTCGGACAGGGGAGCTATGGCTACACCTTC